The 28 T cell receptor beta chains below were found in one sample sequenced in a study of spatial heterogeneity in lung cancer (dated by TCRdb to between 2018 and 2021). The full study reports these points: The tumor nonsynonymous mutation count correlated with the number of expanded intratumoral alpha and beta TCRs.

In light of the paper, this sample's time point label describes: sample taken at primary tumor resection. Preparation of the library involved 5' RACE. The sequencer was a NextSeq 500. TCRdb applied fastp at Q25 and MiXCR to the public reads, then kept only in-frame beta chains. Each CDR3 protein appears once, grouped with its most common genes and DNA. Across this sample there are 20,000 to 25,000 distinct CDR3 sequences, with around 10% seen only once. Around 7.7% of the sample comes from the top ten. Their target antigens are unknown. The sample was lung tumor tissue, taken at surgery. These receptors all come from a male donor with early-stage non-small cell lung cancer.

In this sample, this clonotype turned up a few times. The chain recombines TRBV19 with TRBJ2-3; D remains unclear. The CDR3 is 15 amino acids. The ends were cut back, 1 base at V and 6 bases at J, with 14 bases in the middle. Per germline, CDR1 LNHDA and CDR2 SQIVND (reference sequence). The CDR3 region is CASSIGMTLPDTQYF. The CDR3 coding sequence is TGTGCCAGTAGTATAGGGATGACCTTACCTGATACGCAGTATTTT.

This clonotype was seen at least ten times. V is TRBV12-3 or TRBV12-4 and J is TRBJ2-3; D possibly corresponds to TRBD2 (6 bases). The germline V and J ends were trimmed by 4 bases and 3 bases, with 14 bases remaining between them. CDR3 size: 15 residues. The DNA of the CDR3 is TGTGCCAGCAGTTCTAGACTAGGTGGGACAGATACGCAGTATTTT. Its translation is CASSSRLGGTDTQYF.

Many counts were recorded for this clonotype. V usage is TRBV10-3 and J usage is TRBJ1-6; 7 bases align to TRBD1. Germline loops: CDR1 ENHRY, CDR2 SYGVKD. V lost 8 bases, J lost 5 bases, and 9 bases stayed unmatched. This CDR3 is built from 15 residues. CDR3 amino acids: CAIGVEGQNNSPLHF. The CDR3 DNA reads as TGTGCCATCGGTGTTGAGGGACAGAATAATTCACCCCTCCACTTT.

This clonotype has a handful of counts. The V call is TRBV7-8, the J call TRBJ1-4; tentative D call: TRBD1 (5 bases). Trimming shortened V by 5 bases and J by 1 base, and 17 bases separated the two germline ends. Germline V gene sequence: CDR1 SGHVS, CDR2 FQNEAQ. The CDR3 is made up of 17 amino acids. CDR3 sequence reads: CASSPLRAGLTNEKLFF. CDR3 in DNA: TGTGCCAGCAGCCCCCTCAGGGCAGGGCTAACTAATGAAAAACTGTTTTTT.

The genes are TRBV20-1 and TRBJ2-7; perhaps TRBD2 as D (5 bases). The CDR3 consists of 15 residues. Germline V gene sequence: CDR1 DFQATT, CDR2 SNEGSKA (reference sequence). V lost 3 bases and J 3 bases, leaving 18 bases between the germline ends. CDR3 coding DNA: TGCAGTGCTAGCGCGTCCATAGCGTTAGACTACGAGCAGTACTTC. This translates into CSASASIALDYEQYF.

This clonotype counts as medium-sized (0.01 to 0.1%). The chain employs TRBV12-3 or TRBV12-4 and TRBJ1-5; TRBD1 matches 11 bases. With V trimmed by 6 bases and J by 8 bases, 9 bases remained unmatched. This CDR3 spans 15 amino acids. The CDR3 DNA is TGTGCCAGCAGCTCTGGACAGGGGGCGAGGGAGCCCCAGCATTTT. Amino acids: CASSSGQGAREPQHF.

This chain joins TRBV9 and TRBJ1-4; perhaps TRBD1 as D (5 bases). The V gene lost 4 bases and the J gene lost 8 bases, with 18 bases spanning the gap. Germline values: CDR1 SGDLS, CDR2 YYNGEE. The length of the CDR3 is 15 residues. The CDR3 DNA reads TGTGCCAGCAGCCCTACAGGACCGATGGGCGAAAAACTGTTTTTT. This gives the protein CASSPTGPMGEKLFF.

This clonotype has ten or more counts. The rearrangement links TRBV7-8 to TRBJ2-5, with 7 bases lining up with TRBD2. This CDR3 has 15 residues. V lost 0 bases and J lost 2; bases outside the gene matches: 3. The germline gives CDR1 SGHVS, CDR2 FQNEAQ. The CDR3: CASSLAGGSQETQYF. CDR3 nucleotides: TGTGCCAGCAGCTTAGCGGGGGGGTCACAAGAGACCCAGTACTTC.

Concerning this clonotype: A much bigger clone sits one base away, suggesting this may be a read error. The gene calls are TRBV5-1 and TRBJ1-1; 10 nucleotides align to TRBD1. The germline gives CDR1 SGHRS, CDR2 YFSETQ. The CDR3 consists of 16 residues. The CDR3 loop is CASRDTGQGFDTEDFF. CDR3 in DNA: TGCGCCAGCAGGGACACGGGACAGGGGTTTGACACTGAAGATTTCTTT.

This clonotype was recorded at least ten times. This chain's CDR3 is CASSPQGSTDTQYF. The CDR3 bases are TGTGCCAGCAGCCCACAGGGGAGCACAGATACGCAGTATTTT. The gene calls are TRBV7-2 and TRBJ2-3; 7 nucleotides align to TRBD1. CDR1 and CDR2 from the germline V gene are SGHTA and FQGNSA. The CDR3 is 14 amino acids. J was trimmed by 0 bases and V by 5 bases; bases with no gene match: 2.

This clonotype is categorized as medium-sized. The genes are TRBV5-1 and TRBJ2-7; 7 bases map to TRBD1. The CDR3 is made up of 13 amino acids. CDR1 and CDR2 from the germline V gene are SGHRS and YFSETQ. Trimming took 1 base from V and 3 from J; bases not matched to a gene: 1. The CDR3 here is CASSLNRGYEQYF. CDR3 bases: TGCGCCAGCAGCTTGAACAGGGGCTACGAGCAGTACTTC. The whole variable domain, remainder taken from reference TRBV5-1 and TRBJ2-7, is KAGVTQTPRYLIKTRGQQVTLSCSPISGHRSVSWYQQTPGQGLQFLFEYFSETQRNKGNFPGRFSGRQFSNSRSEMNVSTLELGDSALYLCASSLNRGYEQYFGPGTRLTVT.

This clonotype has more than one count but fewer than ten. The chain links TRBV6-5 to TRBJ2-5; no definite D call. The CDR3 length is 11 residues. V lost 6 bases and J lost 4, with 6 bases in between. Germline loops: CDR1 MNHEY, CDR2 SVGAGI. The CDR3 DNA reads as TGTGCCAGCAGGAGTGGAGAGACCCAGTACTTC. Translating gives CASRSGETQYF.

The chain has TRBV13 and TRBJ2-7; a possible D gene is TRBD1 (5 bases). V gave up 5 bases and J gave up 2 bases, with 13 bases separating them. The V gene's germline CDR1 is PRHDT and CDR2 FYEKMQ (reference sequence). This CDR3 comprises 14 residues. The DNA of the CDR3 is TGTGCCAGCAGCGCCCGTGACAGAACCTACGAGCAGTACTTC. Translating it yields CASSARDRTYEQYF.

Ten or more counts support this clonotype. The chain employs TRBV5-5 and TRBJ2-7; 7 bases are shared with TRBD2. V shed 2 bases, J shed 7 bases, and the junction held 6 bases outside the gene matches. This CDR3 comprises 13 residues. The germline V gene has CDR1 SGHKS and CDR2 YYEKEE (reference sequence). DNA for the CDR3: TGTGCCAGCAGCTTCGCCCCGGGAGGTGAGCAGTACTTC. Protein sequence: CASSFAPGGEQYF.

The gene calls are TRBV12-3 or TRBV12-4 and TRBJ2-7; the match to TRBD2 covers 9 bases. The CDR3 has 14 residues. The V and J ends lost 4 bases and 6 bases, in that order; junction bases with no gene match: 7. The CDR3 coding sequence is TGTGCCAGCAGTTGGGTAGCGGGAGCAACCGAGCAGTACTTC. Residues: CASSWVAGATEQYF.

This clonotype showed up many times. The chain carries TRBV7-2 and TRBJ2-2, with 11 bases fitting TRBD2. Germline V gives CDR1 SGHTA, CDR2 FQGNSA. The J segment lost 3 bases and the V segment lost 5 bases, leaving 2 bases of the junction unmatched. CDR3 size: 15 residues. In nucleotides, the CDR3 is TGTGCCAGCAGCCGGGGACTAGCGGACACCGGGGAGCTGTTTTTT. The encoded protein is CASSRGLADTGELFF. Filled out from reference TRBV7-2 and TRBJ2-2, the complete variable domain reads GAGVSQSPSNKVTEKGKDVELRCDPISGHTALYWYRQSLGQGLEFLIYFQGNSAPDKSGLPSDRFSAERTGGSVSTLTIQRTQQEDSAVYLCASSRGLADTGELFFGEGSRLTVL.

This clonotype was observed a handful of times. The V call is TRBV7-7, the J call TRBJ1-3; 10 nucleotides agree with TRBD1. This CDR3 is 17 amino acids long. Germline V CDR1 and CDR2: SSHAT, FNYEAQ (reference sequence). After removal of 1 base from V and 2 bases from J, the junction contained 5 bases not matched to a gene. The CDR3, as DNA: TGTGCCAGCAGCTTAGGCTCCGGGACAGGGGCTGGAAACACCATATATTTT. This sequence encodes CASSLGSGTGAGNTIYF.

This clonotype was seen ten or more times. The chain couples TRBV28 to TRBJ1-4, with unresolved D. This CDR3 spans 13 amino acids. V shed 6 bases and J shed 8 bases, with 13 bases lying between them. The germline V gene has CDR1 MDHEN and CDR2 SYDVKM. The CDR3 sequence: CASRSFHLEKLFF. The CDR3 DNA is TGTGCCAGCAGGTCCTTCCACCTAGAAAAACTGTTTTTT. Combining the CDR3 with reference TRBV28 and TRBJ1-4 gives the whole variable domain DVKVTQSSRYLVKRTGEKVFLECVQDMDHENMFWYRQDPGLGLRLIYFSYDVKMKEKGDIPEGYSVSREKKERFSLILESASTNQTSMYLCASRSFHLEKLFFGSGTQLSVL.

In its sample, this clonotype was seen many times. The chain recombines TRBV20-1 with TRBJ2-7, with TRBD2 matching over 8 bases. CDR1 is DFQATT and CDR2 is SNEGSKA in the germline V gene (reference sequence). V was clipped by 6 bases and J by 0 bases; unmatched bases: 19. CDR3 size: 18 residues. The CDR3 region has the DNA TGCAGTGCGAGGAAACCGGGACTAGATTTTCTTAGCTCCTACGAGCAGTACTTC. Its protein product is CSARKPGLDFLSSYEQYF.

The chain combines TRBV20-1 with TRBJ1-4; possible D gene TRBD1, 6 bases. Germline lookup yields CDR1 DFQATT and CDR2 SNEGSKA (reference sequence). Trimming cost V 6 bases and J 7 bases, with 18 bases left between them. This CDR3 has 14 residues. The CDR3 spells CSAQNREESEKLFF. The CDR3 nucleotides read TGCAGTGCCCAGAACAGGGAAGAGAGTGAAAAACTGTTTTTT.

This clonotype has a handful of counts. This rearrangement joins TRBV9 to TRBJ2-1, with D perhaps matching TRBD2 (5 bases). The CDR3 length is 14 residues. Germline V CDR1 and CDR2: SGDLS, YYNGEE. The ends were cut back, 4 bases at V and 6 bases at J, with 14 bases in the middle. The CDR3 region is CASSRESRVNEQFF. The CDR3 nucleotides read TGTGCCAGCAGCAGGGAGTCCCGGGTCAATGAGCAGTTCTTC.

This clonotype showed up many times. This chain's CDR3 is CASSLAGFGEQFF. The CDR3 DNA reads TGTGCCAGCAGCTTAGCCGGTTTTGGTGAGCAGTTCTTC. This rearrangement joins TRBV7-2 to TRBJ2-1; D unclear. V dropped 0 bases and J dropped 9 bases, with 9 bases sitting between them. This CDR3 has 13 amino acids. Germline V gene lookup returns CDR1 SGHTA and CDR2 FQGNSA.

J is TRBJ2-3 and V is TRBV20-1; the D gene is possibly TRBD2 (6 bases). V gave up 1 base and J gave up 8 bases, with 25 bases separating them. The CDR3 has 17 residues. Germline V lookup: CDR1 DFQATT, CDR2 SNEGSKA (reference sequence). The CDR3 loop reads CSARAAEGFMAWGTQYF. DNA for the CDR3: TGCAGTGCTAGAGCCGCGGAGGGATTTATGGCCTGGGGTACGCAGTATTTT.

This clonotype was observed at least ten times. The chain recombines TRBV28 with TRBJ2-4; no reliable D call. Deletions cut 4 bases from V and 5 bases from J, with 9 bases between. The CDR3 has 13 residues. The germline V gene encodes CDR1 MDHEN and CDR2 SYDVKM. In DNA, the CDR3 is TGTGCCAGCAGTTCGGGCCGGGAAAACATTCAGTACTTC. Protein product: CASSSGRENIQYF.

This clonotype was detected many times. The CDR3 DNA reads TGCAGTGCTAGAGATCAGGGACTAGCGGGGCGATACGAGCAGTACTTC. It is translated as CSARDQGLAGRYEQYF. The V gene is TRBV20-1, the J gene TRBJ2-7; 13 nucleotides line up with TRBD2. The CDR3 has 16 residues. With 0 bases clipped from V and 4 bases from J, the junction kept 6 bases outside the gene matches. CDR1 and CDR2 (germline): DFQATT, SNEGSKA (reference sequence).

This clonotype was recorded at least ten times. The CDR3 here is CASSLTSTDTQYF. The CDR3 nucleotides read TGTGCCAGCAGTTTAACTAGCACAGATACGCAGTATTTT. V usage is TRBV27 and J usage is TRBJ2-3; D call uncertain. V lost 2 bases, J lost 0 bases, and 3 bases lay in between. The CDR3 spans 13 residues. Germline V gene data show CDR1 as MNHEY and CDR2 as SMNVEV (reference sequence).

This clonotype was seen at least ten times. The CDR3 loop is CASSVAGKETQYF. The CDR3 nucleotides are TGTGCCAGCAGTGTAGCGGGGAAAGAGACCCAGTACTTC. The V and J genes are TRBV25-1 and TRBJ2-5; 8 bases map to TRBD2. Germline V gene sequence: CDR1 MGHDK, CDR2 SYGVNS. After removal of 4 bases from V and 3 bases from J, the junction contained 1 base not matched to a gene. The CDR3 contains 13 residues. Filled out from reference TRBV25-1 and TRBJ2-5, the complete variable domain reads EADIYQTPRYLVIGTGKKITLECSQTMGHDKMYWYQQDPGMELHLIHYSYGVNSTEKGDLSSESTVSRIRTEHFPLTLESARPSHTSQYLCASSVAGKETQYFGPGTRLLVL.

This clonotype was picked up many times. This rearrangement joins TRBV6-5 to TRBJ2-7; D is undetermined. CDR1 is MNHEY and CDR2 is SVGAGI in the germline V gene. Deletions cut 2 bases from V and 3 bases from J, with 2 bases between. CDR3 size: 11 residues. CDR3 in DNA: TGTGCCAGCAGTTACCGCTACGAGCAGTACTTC. Amino acids: CASSYRYEQYF.